This TCR beta chain emerged from a study of T cell responses to AZD1222 COVID-19 vaccine. General study results and limits: In all cases, repertoires were sampled only after the peak T cell response. Mostly white British, mostly female donors; authors suggested clonal diversity may be underestimated. It was only a handful of AZD1222 recipients who were seropositive at baseline. Close to half of spike-specific TCRs reportedly recognize unmutated variant regions.

Method: immunoSEQ multiplex PCR; TCRdb's copy keeps in-frame clones and lacks some. The profile shows more than 100,000 clones, roughly nine tenths of them singletons. Notes on this clone: As yet, its antigen is unknown.

The CDR3 has 16 residues. V lost 6 bases to trimming and J lost 6 bases, with 22 bases between them. From germline, CDR1 is MDHEN and CDR2 SYDVKM. The sample in question was peripheral blood, obtained on day 0 of AZD1222 vaccination. This TCR came from an adult in good health. The V call is TRBV28, the J call TRBJ2-3, with D perhaps matching TRBD1 (6 bases). Here the CDR3 reads CASRQPRGRFMDTQYF. The CDR3 DNA reads TGTGCCAGCAGACAACCCAGGGGCCGCTTTATGGATACGCAGTATTTT.